The 27 T cell receptor beta chains listed next were all sequenced from one sample in a study of cytomegalovirus exposure and HLA in healthy donors. In the PCR, 60 Vbeta and 13 Jbeta primers were used. Assay used: immunoSEQ multiplex PCR; TCRdb lists only in-frame clones, some missing. Of roughly 190,000 clones in the sample, roughly nine tenths were seen once. The material sequenced was PBMCs. Receptors originate from a boy aged 2-9 years in good health and CMV-seronegative.

The rearrangement uses TRBV28 and TRBJ1-1; D gene ambiguous. CDR3 length equals 11 residues. Germline V gene sequence: CDR1 MDHEN, CDR2 SYDVKM. V lost 3 bases and J 6 bases, leaving 5 bases between the germline ends. CDR3 nucleotides: TGTGCCAGCAGTTTTACGGCTGAAGCTTTCTTT. Amino acids: CASSFTAEAFF.

CDR3 protein: CASNPSGVVGEQFF. CDR3 DNA: TGTGCCAGCAATCCTAGCGGGGTAGTGGGCGAGCAGTTCTTC. The chain recombines TRBV9 with TRBJ2-1, with 9 bases identical to TRBD2. V trimming: 6 bases; J trimming: 10 bases; junction bases outside the gene matches: 11. CDR1 and CDR2 from the germline V gene are SGDLS and YYNGEE. The CDR3 is 14 residues long.

V and J are TRBV7-9 and TRBJ2-5; 8 nucleotides line up with TRBD1. V lost 5 bases to trimming and J lost 4 bases; unmatched junction nucleotides: 6. Germline assignment: CDR1 SEHNR and CDR2 FQNEAQ (reference sequence). The CDR3 is 14 residues long. The CDR3 DNA reads as TGTGCCAGCAGCCGACAGGGGAATGGAGAGACCCAGTACTTC. It encodes CASSRQGNGETQYF. The full variable domain, completed using reference TRBV7-9 and TRBJ2-5, is DTGVSQNPRHKITKRGQNVTFRCDPISEHNRLYWYRQTLGQGPEFLTYFQNEAQLEKSRLLSDRFSAERPKGSFSTLEIQRTEQGDSAMYLCASSRQGNGETQYFGPGTRLLVL.

CDR3 coding DNA: TGTGCCAGCAGCTTACGACGGGGTTCATTGGAAAAACTGTTTTTT. It is translated as CASSLRRGSLEKLFF. The chain joins TRBV11-1 to TRBJ1-4; D not resolved. V dropped 2 bases and J dropped 8 bases, with 15 bases sitting between them. CDR1 is SGHAT, CDR2 FQDESV, per germline (reference sequence). The CDR3 covers 15 residues.

This clone was seen a few times. This chain uses TRBV29-1 with TRBJ2-1; 10 bases agree with TRBD2. The V segment lost 6 bases and the J segment 7 bases; nucleotides outside the gene matches: 9. This CDR3 contains 14 residues. Germline V CDR1 and CDR2: SQVTM, ANQGSEA. CDR3 loop: CSVVLAGVVNEQFF. As DNA, the CDR3 is TGCAGCGTCGTGCTAGCGGGAGTGGTGAATGAGCAGTTCTTC.

This chain connects TRBV13 to TRBJ2-7, with 8 bases lining up with TRBD2. The V gene's germline CDR1 is PRHDT and CDR2 FYEKMQ (reference sequence). Trimming cost V 3 bases and J 0 bases; bases outside gene matches: 4. This CDR3 has 15 amino acids. CDR3 nucleotides: TGTGCCAGCAGCTTTAGCGGGGTAAGCTCCTACGAGCAGTACTTC. Protein sequence: CASSFSGVSSYEQYF.

This chain connects TRBV7-9 to TRBJ2-7, with TRBD2 identical over 11 bases. The germline CDR1 and CDR2 sequences are SEHNR and FQNEAQ (reference sequence). V dropped 5 bases and J dropped 2; count of bases not matched to a gene: 8. The CDR3 runs 16 residues. DNA of the CDR3: TGTGCCAGCAGCCCGCCGCAACTAGCGGGAGCCTACGAGCAGTACTTC. Translated: CASSPPQLAGAYEQYF. The whole variable domain, filled in from reference TRBV7-9 and TRBJ2-7, reads DTGVSQNPRHKITKRGQNVTFRCDPISEHNRLYWYRQTLGQGPEFLTYFQNEAQLEKSRLLSDRFSAERPKGSFSTLEIQRTEQGDSAMYLCASSPPQLAGAYEQYFGPGTRLTVT.

The rearrangement links TRBV2 to TRBJ1-5; D ambiguous. This CDR3 is built from 13 residues. Deletions cut 6 bases from V and 3 bases from J, with 9 bases between. CDR1 and CDR2 from the germline V gene are SNHLY and FYNNEI. The CDR3 bases are TGTGCCAGCAGAGCGACCAACAATCAGCCCCAGCATTTT. Amino acid sequence: CASRATNNQPQHF.

The V and J genes are TRBV18 and TRBJ1-5, with TRBD1 matching over 8 bases. After removal of 2 bases from V and 7 bases from J, the junction contained 7 bases not matched to a gene. The CDR3 has 15 residues. Germline assignment: CDR1 KGHSH and CDR2 LQKENI. Here the CDR3 DNA reads TGTGCCAGCTCACCAATGACAGGGGCAGGGCAGCCCCAGCATTTT. It specifies CASSPMTGAGQPQHF.

The rearrangement links TRBV9 to TRBJ2-5; no reliable D call. CDR1 is SGDLS and CDR2 is YYNGEE in the germline V gene. This CDR3 comprises 14 residues. The ends were cut back, 2 bases at V and 1 base at J, with 9 bases in the middle. The DNA for the CDR3 is TGTGCCAGCAGCGTGGCTGCAGGCCAAGAGACCCAGTACTTC. It encodes CASSVAAGQETQYF.

The chain employs TRBV5-5 and TRBJ2-2; 7 nucleotides align to TRBD1. With V trimmed by 4 bases and J by 8 bases, 8 bases remained unmatched. The length of the CDR3 is 14 residues. Germline CDR1 and CDR2: SGHKS and YYEKEE (reference sequence). CDR3 region: CASSPGQRSGELFF. The CDR3 coding sequence is TGTGCCAGCAGCCCGGGACAGCGGAGTGGGGAGCTGTTTTTT.

This clone appeared a few times. The CDR3: CASSPRLAGGGDTQYF. The CDR3 bases are TGTGCCAGCAGTCCGAGACTAGCGGGAGGAGGCGATACGCAGTATTTT. The V and J genes are TRBV2 and TRBJ2-3; the match to TRBD2 covers 13 bases. CDR1 is SNHLY and CDR2 is FYNNEI in the germline V gene. Trimming cost V 5 bases and J 6 bases; bases outside gene matches: 8. This CDR3 is 16 amino acids long.

The rearrangement joins TRBV28 to TRBJ1-2, with TRBD1 as a possible D gene (5 bases). Germline V gene sequence: CDR1 MDHEN, CDR2 SYDVKM. V was shortened by 3 bases and J by 8 bases, with 13 bases between the two germline ends. The CDR3 spans 13 residues. CDR3 in amino acids: CASSLGGARGYTF. As DNA, the CDR3 is TGTGCCAGCAGTTTGGGAGGGGCGCGGGGCTACACCTTC.

The chain recombines TRBV7-8 with TRBJ1-6; 9 nucleotides agree with TRBD1. There are 14 residues in the CDR3. With V trimmed by 4 bases and J by 14 bases, 9 bases remained unmatched. Looked up from germline, CDR1 is SGHVS and CDR2 is FQNEAQ. In DNA form, the CDR3 reads TGTGCCAGCAGCTCTGGGGACAGGGTTCCGGCCCTCCACTTT. It is translated as CASSSGDRVPALHF.

V usage is TRBV6-6 and J usage is TRBJ2-3; D might be TRBD1 (6 bases). This CDR3 is built from 15 residues. CDR1 and CDR2 from the germline V gene are MNHNY and SVGAGI (reference sequence). Trimming took off 2 bases at V and 1 base at J, with 10 bases between the two ends. The CDR3 spells CASSYGQPRTDTQYF. In DNA form, the CDR3 reads TGTGCCAGCAGTTACGGACAGCCCCGCACAGATACGCAGTATTTT.

The chain links TRBV15 to TRBJ2-7; 8 nucleotides match TRBD1. CDR1 and CDR2 (germline): LNHNV, YYDKDF (reference sequence). CDR3 size: 17 residues. V gave up 3 bases and J gave up 2 bases; unmatched junction bases: 12. The CDR3, as DNA: TGTGCCACCAGCAGGGTTCATCTGACAGGGGCTCCCTACGAGCAGTACTTC. Protein product: CATSRVHLTGAPYEQYF.

This clone was seen only once. The CDR3 coding sequence is TGTGCCAGCAGGTTAGGCAGGGGAATACCTCAAGAGACCCAGTACTTC. It specifies CASRLGRGIPQETQYF. The rearrangement joins TRBV2 to TRBJ2-5, with a weak D call TRBD1 (6 bases). Trimming pared 6 bases from V and 2 bases from J, leaving 19 bases between. The germline gives CDR1 SNHLY, CDR2 FYNNEI. The CDR3 covers 16 residues.

This clone was seen only a few times. The rearrangement uses TRBV30 and TRBJ1-2; 8 nucleotides match TRBD1. The CDR3 totals 16 residues. Germline CDR1 reads GTSNPN; CDR2 reads SVGIG (reference sequence). After removal of 0 bases from V and 4 bases from J, the junction contained 10 bases not matched to a gene. CDR3 in amino acids: CAWSVGGKDRGYGYTF. As DNA, the CDR3 is TGTGCCTGGAGTGTGGGGGGAAAAGACAGGGGCTATGGCTACACCTTC. Variable domain in full (rest from reference TRBV30 and TRBJ1-2): SQTIHQWPATLVQPVGSPLSLECTVEGTSNPNLYWYRQAAGRGLQLLFYSVGIGQISSEVPQNLSASRPQDRQFILSSKKLLLSDSGFYLCAWSVGGKDRGYGYTFGSGTRLTVV.

In nucleotides, the CDR3 is TGTGCCAGCAGGGGCCTAAACACTGAAGCTTTCTTT. The encoded protein is CASRGLNTEAFF. The rearrangement joins TRBV27 to TRBJ1-1; D remains unclear. The germline gives CDR1 MNHEY, CDR2 SMNVEV (reference sequence). This CDR3 comprises 12 residues. V was cut by 6 bases and J by 2 bases, with 7 bases left in between.

The rearrangement links TRBV6-4 to TRBJ2-3, with TRBD2 matching over 7 bases. The CDR3 covers 18 residues. With V trimmed by 4 bases and J by 1 base, 14 bases remained unmatched. The germline gives CDR1 MRHNA, CDR2 SNTAGT. The CDR3, as DNA: TGTGCCAGCAGTGTACCTAGCGGCCTCCCCTCCCGCACAGATACGCAGTATTTT. It codes for CASSVPSGLPSRTDTQYF.

This chain joins TRBV2 and TRBJ1-5, with unresolved D. Deletions cut 2 bases from V and 13 bases from J, with 12 bases between. The CDR3 is 12 amino acids. The germline V gene has CDR1 SNHLY and CDR2 FYNNEI. The CDR3 here is CASSERERTQHF. The CDR3 DNA follows: TGTGCCAGCAGTGAACGGGAGAGGACTCAGCATTTT. The variable domain in full, with the rest retrieved from reference TRBV2 and TRBJ1-5, is EPEVTQTPSHQVTQMGQEVILRCVPISNHLYFYWYRQILGQKVEFLVSFYNNEISEKSEIFDDQFSVERPDGSNFTLKIRSTKLEDSAMYFCASSERERTQHFGDGTRLSIL.

The CDR3 reads CASSPSPTEAFF. CDR3 bases: TGTGCCAGCTCACCCTCTCCCACTGAAGCTTTCTTT. The chain joins TRBV18 to TRBJ1-1; D is ambiguous. With 3 bases removed from V and 4 bases from J, the gap between germline ends came to 6 bases. The germline gives CDR1 KGHSH, CDR2 LQKENI. This CDR3 spans 12 amino acids. The full variable domain, with the rest looked up from reference TRBV18 and TRBJ1-1, is NAGVMQNPRHLVRRRGQEARLRCSPMKGHSHVYWYRQLPEEGLKFMVYLQKENIIDESGMPKERFSAEFPKEGPSILRIQQVVRGDSAAYFCASSPSPTEAFFGQGTRLTVV.

The genes are TRBV27 and TRBJ2-1; D remains ambiguous. V shed 3 bases and J shed 4 bases, with 16 bases lying between them. The CDR3 totals 16 residues. Germline CDR1 is MNHEY and CDR2 is SMNVEV (reference sequence). The DNA for the CDR3 is TGTGCCAGCAGTTTTCGTAGTGCGATTAATTACAATGAGCAGTTCTTC. This encodes CASSFRSAINYNEQFF.

The V call is TRBV7-9, the J call TRBJ1-2; the D gene is possibly TRBD1 (5 bases). The CDR3 covers 15 residues. The V end was cut by 6 bases, the J end by 2 bases, with 16 bases between. Germline CDR1 reads SEHNR; CDR2 reads FQNEAQ (reference sequence). CDR3 nucleotides: TGTGCCAGCAGTTCATCTGCGGGGCGAAACTATGGCTACACCTTC. Its protein is CASSSSAGRNYGYTF.

The V call is TRBV19, the J call TRBJ2-5; no clear D. Germline V gives CDR1 LNHDA, CDR2 SQIVND (reference sequence). V was cut by 1 base and J by 9 bases, with 12 bases left in between. The CDR3 runs to 13 residues. CDR3 in DNA: TGTGCCAGTAGTATAGGCAATTCTGCGGCCCAGTACTTC. Residues: CASSIGNSAAQYF. The variable domain in full, with the rest retrieved from reference TRBV19 and TRBJ2-5, is DGGITQSPKYLFRKEGQNVTLSCEQNLNHDAMYWYRQDPGQGLRLIYYSQIVNDFQKGDIAEGYSVSREKKESFPLTVTSAQKNPTAFYLCASSIGNSAAQYFGPGTRLLVL.

This sequence joins TRBV6-1 and TRBJ2-2; 10 nucleotides agree with TRBD2. With V trimmed by 4 bases and J by 2 bases, 7 bases remained unmatched. Germline V gene data show CDR1 as MNHNS and CDR2 as SASEGT. The CDR3 extends over 17 amino acids. The CDR3 region has the DNA TGTGCCAGCAGTGGGGCTAGCGGGGGCCCTAACACCGGGGAGCTGTTTTTT. Translating gives CASSGASGGPNTGELFF.

This chain uses TRBV9 with TRBJ2-4, with D perhaps matching TRBD1 (6 bases). The V and J ends lost 7 bases and 3 bases respectively, with 11 bases between them. This CDR3 has 13 amino acids. Germline lookup yields CDR1 SGDLS and CDR2 YYNGEE. The CDR3 DNA is TGTGCCAGCTCAGGGGTAAGCAAAAACATTCAGTACTTC. This encodes CASSGVSKNIQYF.